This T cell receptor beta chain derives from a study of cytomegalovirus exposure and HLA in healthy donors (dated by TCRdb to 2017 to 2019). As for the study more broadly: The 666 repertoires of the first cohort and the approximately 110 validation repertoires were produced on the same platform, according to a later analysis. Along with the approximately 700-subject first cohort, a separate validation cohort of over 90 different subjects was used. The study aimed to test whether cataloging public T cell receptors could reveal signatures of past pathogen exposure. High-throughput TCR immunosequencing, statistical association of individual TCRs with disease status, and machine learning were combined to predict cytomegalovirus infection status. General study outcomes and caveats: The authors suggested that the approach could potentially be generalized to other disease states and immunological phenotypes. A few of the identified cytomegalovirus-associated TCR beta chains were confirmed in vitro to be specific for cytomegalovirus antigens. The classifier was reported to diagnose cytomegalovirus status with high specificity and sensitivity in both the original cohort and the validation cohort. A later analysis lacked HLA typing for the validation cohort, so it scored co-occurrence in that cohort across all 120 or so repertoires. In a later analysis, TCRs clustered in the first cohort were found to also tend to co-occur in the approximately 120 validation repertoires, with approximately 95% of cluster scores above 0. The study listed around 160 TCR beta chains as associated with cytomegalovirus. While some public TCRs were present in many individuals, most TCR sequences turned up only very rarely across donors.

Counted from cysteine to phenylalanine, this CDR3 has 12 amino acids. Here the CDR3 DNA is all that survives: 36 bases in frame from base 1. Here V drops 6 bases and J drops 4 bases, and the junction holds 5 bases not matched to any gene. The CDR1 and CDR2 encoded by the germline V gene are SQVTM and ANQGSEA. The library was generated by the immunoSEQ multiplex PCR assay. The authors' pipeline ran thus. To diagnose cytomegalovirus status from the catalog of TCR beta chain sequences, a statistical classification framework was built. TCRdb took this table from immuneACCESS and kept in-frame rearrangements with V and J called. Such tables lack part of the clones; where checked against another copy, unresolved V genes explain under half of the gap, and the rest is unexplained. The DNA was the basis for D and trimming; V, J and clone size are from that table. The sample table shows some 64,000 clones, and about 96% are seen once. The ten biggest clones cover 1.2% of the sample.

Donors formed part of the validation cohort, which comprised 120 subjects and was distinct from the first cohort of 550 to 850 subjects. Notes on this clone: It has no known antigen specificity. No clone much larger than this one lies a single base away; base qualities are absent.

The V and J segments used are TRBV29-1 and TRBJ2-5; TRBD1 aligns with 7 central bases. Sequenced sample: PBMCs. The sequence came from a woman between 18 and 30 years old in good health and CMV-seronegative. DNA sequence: TGCAGCGTGCGACAGGGTGGAGAGACCCAGTACTTC. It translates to CSVRQGGETQYF.